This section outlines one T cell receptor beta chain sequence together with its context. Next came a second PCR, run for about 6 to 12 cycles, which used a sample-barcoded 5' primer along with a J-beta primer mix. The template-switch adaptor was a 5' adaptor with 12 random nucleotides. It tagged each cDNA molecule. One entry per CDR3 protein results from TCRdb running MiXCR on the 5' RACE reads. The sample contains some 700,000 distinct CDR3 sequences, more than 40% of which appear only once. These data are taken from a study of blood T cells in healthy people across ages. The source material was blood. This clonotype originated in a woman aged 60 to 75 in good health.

CDR3 nucleotide sequence: TGCAGCGCCCGACAGGCGAGCGGCACAGATACGCAGTATTTT. Translating gives CSARQASGTDTQYF. The V call is TRBV29-1, the J call TRBJ2-3; possibly TRBD1 for D (6 bases). Per germline, CDR1 SQVTM and CDR2 ANQGSEA. The germline V and J ends were trimmed by 7 bases and 1 base, with 15 bases remaining between them. The CDR3 consists of 14 residues.